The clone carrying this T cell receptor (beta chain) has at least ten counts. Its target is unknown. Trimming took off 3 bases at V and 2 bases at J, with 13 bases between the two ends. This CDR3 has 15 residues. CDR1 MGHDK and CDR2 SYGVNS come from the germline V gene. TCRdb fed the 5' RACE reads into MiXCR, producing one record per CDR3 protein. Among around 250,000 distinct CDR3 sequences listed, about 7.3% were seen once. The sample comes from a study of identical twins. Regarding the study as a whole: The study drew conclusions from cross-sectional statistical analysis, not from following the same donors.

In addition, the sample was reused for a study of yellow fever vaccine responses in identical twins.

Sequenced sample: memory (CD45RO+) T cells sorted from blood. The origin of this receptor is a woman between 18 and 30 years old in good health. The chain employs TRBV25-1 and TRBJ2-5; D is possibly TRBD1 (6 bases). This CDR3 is CASSDIKGQQETQYF. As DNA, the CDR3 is TGTGCCAGCAGTGACATTAAGGGACAACAAGAGACCCAGTACTTC. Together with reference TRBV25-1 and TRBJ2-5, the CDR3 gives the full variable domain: EADIYQTPRYLVIGTGKKITLECSQTMGHDKMYWYQQDPGMELHLIHYSYGVNSTEKGDLSSESTVSRIRTEHFPLTLESARPSHTSQYLCASSDIKGQQETQYFGPGTRLLVL.